The present entry profiles one T cell receptor beta chain with its context. No antigen is known for it. This record belongs to a study of T-cell reconstitution after alpha-beta-depleted transplantation in children. Researchers prepared the TCRbeta library using unique molecular identifiers, the study reports. TCRdb itself ran the PCR reads through MiXCR, one entry per CDR3 protein. The sample includes about 440,000 distinct CDR3 sequences, 43% of them seen just once. General study points: Several hundred rapidly expanded clones from non-depleted graft cells reportedly supplied alpha-beta T cells about two months post-transplant. A year had passed since transplant, and T-cell counts and diversity by then came mostly from newly produced T cells. For some patients, TCRbeta diversity was high at day 60 because of recipient T cells and thymic progenitors that survived.

Deletions cut 3 bases from V and 9 bases from J, with 21 bases between. Germline lookup yields CDR1 DFQATT and CDR2 SNEGSKA (reference sequence). The CDR3 loop spans 14 amino acids. This chain joins TRBV20-1 and TRBJ2-7, with D perhaps TRBD2 (5 bases). The input for sequencing was PBMCs, taken before TCRalphabeta/CD19-depleted stem cell transplant. This sequence was found in a girl aged 2 to 9 with aplastic anemia, due to receive a stem cell transplant. CDR3 bases: TGCAGTGCTAGTTTGAGCGGCTCATCAGTCGGGCAGTACTTC. Translation: CSASLSGSSVGQYF.